This is a list of T cell receptor beta chains from one sample in a study of regulatory T cells in long-lasting Graves disease. Each CDR3 protein gets one entry after TCRdb re-called the multiplex PCR reads with MiXCR. The sample includes 400,000 to 500,000 distinct CDR3 sequences, 14% to 15% of them seen just once. The same sample was also used in a study of T cells in Graves' hyperthyroidism and ophthalmopathy.

The sequencing used peripheral blood mononuclear cells (PBMCs), collected at new diagnosis, from a patient treated with antithyroid drugs. Receptors originate from a woman in her thirties or forties with Graves disease. CDR3s include the opening cysteine and the closing phenylalanine or tryptophan. The D gene is left open where the match is weak. Size tells how often a clone was seen (once, few, many) or the class of an expanded clone, and some rows leave it out.

CDR3 protein | CDR3 DNA | clone size | J gene | V gene | D gene
CASSPTSANSYEQYF | TGTGCCAGCAGTCCGACTAGCGCAAACTCCTACGAGCAGTACTTC | many | TRBJ2-7 | TRBV12-3/TRBV12-4 | TRBD2
CASSGPIKPATGAENTGELFF | TGTGCCAGCAGCGGCCCTATTAAACCCGCGACAGGGGCCGAGAACACCGGGGAGCTGTTTTTT | NA | TRBJ2-2 | TRBV7-9 | TRBD1
CASGRGRSYEQYF | TGTGCCAGCGGGAGGGGCCGCTCCTACGAGCAGTACTTC | NA | TRBJ2-7 | TRBV28 | TRBD2
CAISLGNTIYF | TGTGCCATCAGTCTTGGAAACACCATATATTTT | few | TRBJ1-3 | TRBV10-3 | NA
CSARTWEGNSPLHF | TGCAGTGCTAGAACCTGGGAGGGTAATTCACCCCTCCACTTT | NA | TRBJ1-6 | TRBV20-1 | NA
CASSVGLGQGFNEQFF | TGTGCCAGCAGCGTAGGTCTGGGACAGGGCTTCAATGAGCAGTTCTTC | many | TRBJ2-1 | TRBV9 | TRBD1
CASSTGQGMAGNTIYF | TGTGCCAGCTCAACAGGACAGGGGATGGCTGGAAACACCATATATTTT | NA | TRBJ1-3 | TRBV18 | TRBD1
CASSNRQGMEEQYF | TGTGCCAGCAGTAATCGACAGGGGATGGAGGAGCAGTACTTC | many | TRBJ2-7 | TRBV28 | TRBD1
CATPLNPGEKLFF | TGTGCCACCCCCCTAAATCCGGGTGAAAAACTGTTTTTT | many | TRBJ1-4 | TRBV27 | NA
CASSFYGPSSYNEQFF | TGTGCCAGCAGCTTTTACGGCCCTAGCTCCTACAATGAGCAGTTCTTC | medium-sized | TRBJ2-1 | TRBV7-2 | NA
CASTQVPGTGGKNTEAFF | TGTGCCAGCACCCAAGTCCCGGGGACAGGGGGGAAGAACACTGAAGCTTTCTTT | many | TRBJ1-1 | TRBV12-3/TRBV12-4 | TRBD1
CASSPYWDRGMNEQFF | TGTGCCAGCAGTCCCTACTGGGACAGGGGGATGAATGAGCAGTTCTTC | NA | TRBJ2-1 | TRBV7-8 | TRBD1
CASSPTSWDIATGELFF | TGTGCCAGCAGCCCCACTAGCTGGGACATCGCCACCGGGGAGCTGTTTTTT | few | TRBJ2-2 | TRBV7-9 | NA
CASSQVWRQTKDGYTF | TGTGCCAGCAGCCAAGTATGGAGGCAGACAAAGGATGGCTACACCTTC | few | TRBJ1-2 | TRBV4-2 | NA
CASSLLGAPSATDTQYF | TGTGCCAGCAGTTTATTGGGAGCGCCTAGCGCCACAGATACGCAGTATTTT | many | TRBJ2-3 | TRBV27 | NA
CASSVDTGSYNEQFF | TGTGCCAGCAGCGTAGATACAGGGTCCTACAATGAGCAGTTCTTC | NA | TRBJ2-1 | TRBV9 | NA
CASSTRTSGSGYEQYF | TGTGCCAGCAGTACTCGGACTAGCGGGAGTGGATACGAGCAGTACTTC | few | TRBJ2-7 | TRBV28 | TRBD2
CATLPGGISSPLHF | TGTGCCACACTCCCTGGAGGGATCTCCTCACCCCTCCACTTT | many | TRBJ1-6 | TRBV7-9 | NA
CSAQRTSGEQYF | TGCAGCGCTCAACGGACTAGTGGCGAGCAGTACTTC | NA | TRBJ2-7 | TRBV29-1 | TRBD2
CASSVQGIEELFF | TGTGCCAGCAGTGTACAGGGAATTGAGGAGCTGTTTTTT | many | TRBJ2-2 | TRBV6-1 | NA
CASSPPGQTIKETQYF | TGTGCCAGCTCACCACCGGGACAGACCATTAAAGAGACCCAGTACTTC | many | TRBJ2-5 | TRBV18 | TRBD1
CASSLTPPTLAGGFHEQYF | TGTGCCAGCAGCCTTACCCCCCCCACCCTAGCGGGAGGGTTCCACGAGCAGTACTTC | NA | TRBJ2-7 | TRBV7-6 | TRBD2
CASSPRGGDYEQYF | TGTGCCAGCAGCCCCAGGGGGGGGGACTACGAGCAGTACTTC | many | TRBJ2-7 | TRBV5-4 | NA
CASSEGVAGIDEQYF | TGTGCCAGCAGTGAGGGGGTAGCGGGAATAGACGAGCAGTACTTC | NA | TRBJ2-7 | TRBV2 | TRBD2
CASKEGNYGYTF | TGTGCCTCGAAAGAAGGGAACTATGGCTACACCTTC | NA | TRBJ1-2 | TRBV10-3 | NA
CASSQDLPRDPDNEQFF | TGTGCCAGCAGCCAAGATCTGCCCCGGGACCCAGACAATGAGCAGTTCTTC | few | TRBJ2-1 | TRBV14 | NA
CASSLGQGGSEAFF | TGTGCCAGCAGCCTGGGACAGGGGGGCAGTGAAGCTTTCTTT | many | TRBJ1-1 | TRBV7-9 | TRBD1
CASSPGVHTGELFF | TGTGCCAGCAGTCCAGGGGTTCACACCGGGGAGCTGTTTTTT | few | TRBJ2-2 | TRBV28 | NA
CASRKGTGPWDTQYF | TGTGCCAGCAGGAAAGGGACCGGACCCTGGGATACGCAGTATTTT | many | TRBJ2-3 | TRBV2 | NA
CASSEAWTENSPLHF | TGTGCCAGCAGTGAAGCCTGGACAGAAAATTCACCCCTCCACTTT | many | TRBJ1-6 | TRBV6-2/TRBV6-3 | NA
CASSLATPSGQGYTEAFF | TGCGCCAGCAGCTTGGCCACCCCCTCGGGACAGGGGTACACTGAAGCTTTCTTT | NA | TRBJ1-1 | TRBV5-1 | TRBD1
CSARAPSGSANYGCTF | TGCAGTGCTAGAGCCCCGAGCGGTTCCGCTAACTATGGCTGCACCTTC | NA | TRBJ1-2 | TRBV20-1 | NA
CSARQPRKGLTEAFF | TGCAGTGCTAGACAACCTCGTAAGGGCTTGACTGAAGCTTTCTTT | NA | TRBJ1-1 | TRBV20-1 | NA
CASSPRGYDSYNEQFF | TGTGCCAGCAGCCCAAGAGGGTACGACTCCTACAATGAGCAGTTCTTC | few | TRBJ2-1 | TRBV7-9 | NA
CASSPKYSGNTIYF | TGTGCCAGCAGCCCGAAATACTCTGGAAACACCATATATTTT | many | TRBJ1-3 | TRBV7-8 | NA
CASSPSGTGGNEQFF | TGTGCCAGCTCACCATCCGGGACAGGGGGCAATGAGCAGTTCTTC | many | TRBJ2-1 | TRBV18 | TRBD1
CASTGQGIYEQYF | TGTGCCTCTACGGGACAGGGCATTTACGAGCAGTACTTC | many | TRBJ2-7 | TRBV7-2 | TRBD1
CASSQEGQGSKTQYF | TGTGCCAGCAGCCAAGAGGGACAGGGGTCCAAGACCCAGTACTTC | many | TRBJ2-5 | TRBV14 | TRBD1
CASSPERGKLFF | TGTGCCAGCAGTCCAGAACGGGGAAAACTGTTTTTT | NA | TRBJ1-4 | TRBV28 | NA
CASSSVRDSYSNQPQHF | TGTGCCAGCAGCTCTGTCCGGGACAGCTATAGCAATCAGCCCCAGCATTTT | NA | TRBJ1-5 | TRBV7-8 | TRBD1
CASSFLLTGGASYEQYF | TGTGCCAGCAGTTTCTTGTTGACAGGGGGCGCGTCCTACGAGCAGTACTTC | NA | TRBJ2-7 | TRBV28 | TRBD1
CASSLEGQLGTEAFF | TGTGCCAGCAGCTTAGAAGGGCAGCTGGGGACTGAAGCTTTCTTT | few | TRBJ1-1 | TRBV13 | NA
CASKTSGANVLTF | TGTGCCAGCAAGACGTCTGGGGCCAACGTCCTGACTTTC | many | TRBJ2-6 | TRBV2 | NA
CASSQGGNTIYF | TGTGCCAGCAGCCAAGGGGGAAACACCATATATTTT | many | TRBJ1-3 | TRBV3-1 | NA
CASSQDAGGYEQYF | TGTGCCAGCAGCCAAGACGCCGGGGGGTACGAGCAGTACTTC | many | TRBJ2-7 | TRBV3-1 | TRBD2
CASSLAGLAGAGDEQYF | TGCGCCAGCAGCCTCGCGGGACTAGCGGGAGCGGGCGACGAGCAGTACTTC | few | TRBJ2-7 | TRBV5-1 | TRBD2
CASRDRDYGYTF | TGTGCCAGCAGGGACAGGGACTATGGCTACACCTTC | many | TRBJ1-2 | TRBV2 | TRBD1
CASSLWEGGRSYEQYF | TGTGCCAGCAGTTTATGGGAGGGGGGTAGGTCCTACGAGCAGTACTTC | many | TRBJ2-7 | TRBV28 | NA
CASSLARQGAGADTQYF | TGTGCCAGCAGCTTAGCAAGGCAGGGGGCAGGAGCAGATACGCAGTATTTT | few | TRBJ2-3 | TRBV7-2 | TRBD1
CASSLGRGPSYNEQLF | TGTGCCAGCAGCTTGGGCAGGGGGCCGTCATACAATGAGCAGCTCTTC | NA | TRBJ2-1 | TRBV5-5 | TRBD1
CASSQTSRTYNEQFF | TGTGCCAGCAGTCAGACAAGCCGAACCTACAATGAGCAGTTCTTC | many | TRBJ2-1 | TRBV28 | NA
CASRPYTGSGDEKLFF | TGTGCCAGCAGACCCTACACAGGGAGTGGGGATGAAAAACTGTTTTTT | NA | TRBJ1-4 | TRBV28 | NA
CASSDWGQWTYNEQFF | TGTGCCAGCAGTGACTGGGGACAGTGGACCTACAATGAGCAGTTCTTC | NA | TRBJ2-1 | TRBV2 | TRBD1